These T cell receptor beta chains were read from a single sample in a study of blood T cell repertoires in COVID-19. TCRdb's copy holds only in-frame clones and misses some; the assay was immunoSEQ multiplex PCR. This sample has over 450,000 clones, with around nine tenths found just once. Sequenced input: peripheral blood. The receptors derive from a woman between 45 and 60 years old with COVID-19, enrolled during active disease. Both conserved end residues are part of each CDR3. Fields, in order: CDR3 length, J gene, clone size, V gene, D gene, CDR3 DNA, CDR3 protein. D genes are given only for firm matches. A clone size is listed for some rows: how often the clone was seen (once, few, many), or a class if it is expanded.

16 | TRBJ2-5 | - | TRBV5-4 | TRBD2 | TGTGCCAGCAGCCTACCGACTAGCGGGGGGGCGGAGACCCAGTACTTC | CASSLPTSGGAETQYF
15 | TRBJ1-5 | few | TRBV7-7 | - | TGTGCCAGCAGCTTAGCGCCGGGGGGTGGGTCCCTGATGCATTTT | CASSLAPGGGSLMHF
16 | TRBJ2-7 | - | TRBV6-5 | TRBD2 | TGTGCCAGCAGTTACTCGAAGCGGGGTTCCTCCTACGAGCAGTACTTC | CASSYSKRGSSYEQYF
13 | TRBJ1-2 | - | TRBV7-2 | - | TGTGCCAGCAGCTTAACGGGGTTGGGTGGCTACACCTTC | CASSLTGLGGYTF
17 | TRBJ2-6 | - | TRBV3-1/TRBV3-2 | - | TGTGCCAGCAGCCTCACAGGGATAAACACTGGGGCCAACGTCCTGACTTTC | CASSLTGINTGANVLTF
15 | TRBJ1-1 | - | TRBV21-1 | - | TGTGCCAGCAGAGAAAACTACCAGGGGCGGGCTGAAGCTTTCTTT | CASRENYQGRAEAFF
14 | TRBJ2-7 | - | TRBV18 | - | TGTGCCAGCTCACCGGTCCCAGGCGCCTACGAGCAGTACTTC | CASSPVPGAYEQYF
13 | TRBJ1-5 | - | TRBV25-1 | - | TGTGCCAGCAGTGAATCGGGCAATCAGCCCCAGCATTTT | CASSESGNQPQHF
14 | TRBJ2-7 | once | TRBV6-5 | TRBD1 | TGTGCCAGCAGTTCGGGACAGGGGTACTACGAGCAGTACTTC | CASSSGQGYYEQYF
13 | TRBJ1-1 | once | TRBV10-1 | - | TGCGCCAGCAGTCAGGGATTGAGAACTGAAGCTTTCTTT | CASSQGLRTEAFF
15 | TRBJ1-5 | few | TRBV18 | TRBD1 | TGTGCCAGCTCACCGACAGGGGATAGCAATCAGCCCCAGCATTTT | CASSPTGDSNQPQHF
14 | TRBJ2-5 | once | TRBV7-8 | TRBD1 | TGTGCCAGCAGCTCCCGGGACAGGGAAGAGACCCAGTACTTC | CASSSRDREETQYF
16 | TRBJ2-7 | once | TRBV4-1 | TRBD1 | TGCGCCAGCAGCCAGGATCCGGGACAGGGCTCCTACGAGCAGTACTTC | CASSQDPGQGSYEQYF
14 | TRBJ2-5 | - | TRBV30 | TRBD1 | TGTGCCTGGAGTGTCACAGGGGGTGGGGAGACCCAGTACTTC | CAWSVTGGGETQYF
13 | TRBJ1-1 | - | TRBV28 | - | TGTGCCAGCAGGTTCAGAGGTGGGACTGAAGCTTTCTTT | CASRFRGGTEAFF
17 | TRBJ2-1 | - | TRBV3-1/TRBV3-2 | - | TGTGCCAGCAGCTTCTCCGGAGGCGTACACTCCTACAATGAGCAGTTCTTC | CASSFSGGVHSYNEQFF
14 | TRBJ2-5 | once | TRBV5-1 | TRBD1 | TGCGCCAGCAGCCTACAGGGGGATCGAAAGACCCAGTACTTC | CASSLQGDRKTQYF
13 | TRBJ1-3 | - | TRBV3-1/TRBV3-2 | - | TGTGCCAGCAGCCCTAATAGCGGCAACACCATATATTTT | CASSPNSGNTIYF
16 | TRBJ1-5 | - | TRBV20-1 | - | TGCAGTGCTAGTCAGGTCGTCGCGTTCCGCGACCAGCCCCAGCATTTT | CSASQVVAFRDQPQHF
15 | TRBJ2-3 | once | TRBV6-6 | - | TGTGCCAGCACGACGGGGGGCTCTAGCACAGATACGCAGTATTTT | CASTTGGSSTDTQYF
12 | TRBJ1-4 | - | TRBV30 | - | TGTGCCTGGAGTGTACAGGGTCTAAAGCTGTTTTTT | CAWSVQGLKLFF
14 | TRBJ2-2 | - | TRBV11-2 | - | TGTGCCAGCAGCCTTACAGGGTGGGCCGGGGAGCTGTTTTTT | CASSLTGWAGELFF
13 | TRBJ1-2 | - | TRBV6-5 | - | TGTGCCAGCAGGGAGGGACGCTCCTATGGCTACACCTTC | CASREGRSYGYTF
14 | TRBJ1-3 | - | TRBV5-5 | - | TGTGCCAGCAGCTTGATTAACAGCGGAAACACCATATATTTT | CASSLINSGNTIYF
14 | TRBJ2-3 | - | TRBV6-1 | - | TGTGCCAGCAGTGAACAAAGACAGACAGATACGCAGTATTTT | CASSEQRQTDTQYF
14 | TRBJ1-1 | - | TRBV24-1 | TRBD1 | TGTGCCACCAGGGGGACAGGGAGGCACACTGAAGCTTTCTTT | CATRGTGRHTEAFF